These 10 T cell receptor beta chains were sequenced from one sample in a study of T cells expressing NK-cell markers. TCRdb re-called the 5' RACE reads; every CDR3 protein appears as one record, without DNA. This specimen shows about 400,000 distinct CDR3 sequences; the ten leading clones hold about 11%. Sequences were obtained from blood T cells: a sorted CD56 or NKG2C T cell subset, CD4+ or CD8+ T cells, or bulk PBMC T cells (not recorded which). These receptors all stem from a woman aged 45-59 years in good health.

The V and J genes are TRBV10-3 and TRBJ2-1; TCRdb's assignment of TRBD1 cannot be checked, as there is no DNA. Germline V gene lookup returns CDR1 ENHRY and CDR2 SYGVKD. CDR3 length: 16 residues. CDR3: CAISEHSGQGAGEQFF.

This chain joins TRBV20-1 and TRBJ2-3; lacking DNA, the TRBD2 call made by TCRdb goes unchecked. The CDR3 runs 17 residues. Germline V lookup: CDR1 DFQATT, CDR2 SNEGSKA (reference sequence). The CDR3 is CSPLDGLAGVSTDTQYF.

This sequence joins TRBV5-1 and TRBJ2-1; TCRdb's D gene call, TRBD1, goes unchecked for lack of DNA. Germline CDR1 is SGHRS and CDR2 is YFSETQ. The CDR3 has 15 residues. CDR3 sequence: CASSLLGTRSREQFF. Together with reference TRBV5-1 and TRBJ2-1, the CDR3 gives the full variable domain: KAGVTQTPRYLIKTRGQQVTLSCSPISGHRSVSWYQQTPGQGLQFLFEYFSETQRNKGNFPGRFSGRQFSNSRSEMNVSTLELGDSALYLCASSLLGTRSREQFFGPGTRLTVL.

CDR3 region: CASSSKTWTSTDTQYF. The rearrangement joins TRBV5-1 to TRBJ2-3. CDR1 and CDR2 from the germline V gene are SGHRS and YFSETQ. The CDR3 spans 16 residues.

The rearrangement joins TRBV4-1 to TRBJ2-3; TCRdb indicates TRBD2, and absent DNA this call remains unverified. Germline CDR1 reads MGHRA; CDR2 reads YSYEKL. The CDR3 runs 16 residues. The CDR3 protein is CASSQAGTTWGDTQYF.

The chain has TRBV11-2 and TRBJ1-3; TCRdb picks TRBD1, but there is no DNA to check that call. Germline values: CDR1 SGHAT, CDR2 FQNNGV. The CDR3 consists of 14 residues. CDR3 in amino acids: CASSLGQGGNTIYF.

The V and J genes are TRBV2 and TRBJ2-7. The CDR3 contains 12 residues. Germline CDR1 and CDR2: SNHLY and FYNNEI. Here the CDR3 reads CASSESFYEQYF.

The J gene is TRBJ2-2, the V gene TRBV12-3 or TRBV12-4. The CDR3 is made up of 14 amino acids. The CDR3 is CASSLRGNTGELFF.

This chain uses TRBV5-1 with TRBJ1-1; TCRdb indicates TRBD1, and absent DNA this call remains unverified. This CDR3 comprises 16 residues. CDR1 SGHRS and CDR2 YFSETQ come from the germline V gene. The CDR3 sequence: CASSLEWGARVTEAFF.

The CDR3 here is CASSTNAKNIQYF. V is TRBV11-2 and J is TRBJ2-4. The CDR3 consists of 13 residues. Looked up from germline, CDR1 is SGHAT and CDR2 is FQNNGV.